The 19 T cell receptor beta chains in this list originate from one sample, sequenced in a study of OX40 agonist ivuxolimab in advanced cancers. This table comes from immunoSEQ multiplex PCR, and its TCRdb copy is limited to in-frame clones, with some not included. The sample carries 30,000 to 40,000 clones, more than 80% recorded once. The specimen was CD4+ or CD8+ T cells sorted from blood, collected in a trial of the OX40 agonist ivuxolimab. Receptor source: an adult with an advanced solid tumor such as melanoma, head and neck, liver or kidney cancer.

This clone was seen once. This rearrangement joins TRBV6-5 to TRBJ1-2; D uncertain. This CDR3 is 16 amino acids long. The germline V gene has CDR1 MNHEY and CDR2 SVGAGI. The germline V and J ends were trimmed by 2 bases and 2 bases, with 15 bases remaining between them. CDR3 residues: CASSYTRFPENYGYTF. CDR3 DNA: TGTGCCAGCAGTTACACCCGCTTTCCAGAGAACTATGGCTACACCTTC.

V and J are TRBV9 and TRBJ2-7, with D possibly TRBD2 on 6 matching bases. Trimming took 2 bases from V and 5 from J, leaving 17 bases between them. Germline V gene lookup returns CDR1 SGDLS and CDR2 YYNGEE. The CDR3 runs 15 residues. CDR3: CASSVEGLGDNEQYF. Written as DNA, the CDR3 is TGTGCCAGCAGCGTCGAGGGACTCGGCGATAACGAGCAGTACTTC.

This clone was observed once. The junction differs from germline at one of its ends, possibly a read error. The chain employs TRBV13 and TRBJ2-3; D ambiguous. The CDR3 is 12 amino acids. The germline V gene encodes CDR1 PRHDT and CDR2 FYEKMQ (reference sequence). The CDR3: CASSLGDLTSFF. CDR3 DNA: TGTGCCAGCAGCTTAGGCGACTTAACCTCATTTTTT. The full variable domain, with the rest looked up from reference TRBV13 and TRBJ2-3, is AAGVIQSPRHLIKEKRETATLKCYPIPRHDTVYWYQQGPGQDPQFLISFYEKMQSDKGSIPDRFSAQQFSDYHSELNMSSLELGDSALYFCASSLGDLTSFFGPGTRLTVL.

This clone was counted once. V usage is TRBV6-5 and J usage is TRBJ1-4; TRBD1 agrees at 8 bases. The CDR3 covers 14 residues. Germline V gene sequence: CDR1 MNHEY, CDR2 SVGAGI. V lost 2 bases to trimming and J lost 7 bases; unmatched junction nucleotides: 3. The DNA for the CDR3 is TGTGCCAGCAGTTACCAGGGGGCGTCTGAAAAACTGTTTTTT. Encoded protein: CASSYQGASEKLFF.

The chain joins TRBV28 to TRBJ2-3; TRBD1 agrees at 7 bases. The CDR3 has 16 amino acids. Per germline, CDR1 MDHEN and CDR2 SYDVKM. V was pared by 3 bases and J by 0 bases, with 6 bases of the junction left unmatched. The CDR3 DNA sequence: TGTGCCAGCAGTTTCTCCGGGACAGCTAGCACAGATACGCAGTATTTT. Translation: CASSFSGTASTDTQYF. The variable domain in full, completed from reference TRBV28 and TRBJ2-3, reads DVKVTQSSRYLVKRTGEKVFLECVQDMDHENMFWYRQDPGLGLRLIYFSYDVKMKEKGDIPEGYSVSREKKERFSLILESASTNQTSMYLCASSFSGTASTDTQYFGPGTRLTVL.

The chain is built from TRBV5-1 and TRBJ1-2; D remains ambiguous. Between the trimmed V and J ends, which lost 1 base and 3 bases, there was a span of 7 bases. The CDR3 contains 13 residues. Germline values: CDR1 SGHRS, CDR2 YFSETQ. CDR3 in amino acids: CASSLLTDYGYTF. DNA of the CDR3: TGCGCCAGCAGCTTGCTTACAGACTATGGCTACACCTTC.

The gene calls are TRBV2 and TRBJ1-4; weak D call: TRBD1 (6 bases). This CDR3 contains 17 residues. Germline-derived CDR1 and CDR2 are SNHLY and FYNNEI. The V end was cut by 4 bases, the J end by 4 bases, with 19 bases between. CDR3 nucleotides: TGTGCCAGCAGTGTCCGACCCGGACAGAACCTTAATGAAAAACTGTTTTTT. Its protein is CASSVRPGQNLNEKLFF.

This clone was counted between two and nine times. The rearrangement uses TRBV11-2 and TRBJ2-7; 8 bases are shared with TRBD1. There are 15 residues in the CDR3. Germline-derived CDR1 and CDR2 are SGHAT and FQNNGV. J was trimmed by 6 bases and V by 1 base; bases with no gene match: 8. DNA for the CDR3: TGTGCCAGCAGCTTAGCGGCAGGGGGCGCTTCCGAGCAGTACTTC. Encoded protein: CASSLAAGGASEQYF. Together with reference TRBV11-2 and TRBJ2-7, the CDR3 gives the full variable domain: EAGVAQSPRYKIIEKRQSVAFWCNPISGHATLYWYQQILGQGPKLLIQFQNNGVVDDSQLPKDRFSAERLKGVDSTLKIQPAKLEDSAVYLCASSLAAGGASEQYFGPGTRLTVT.

CDR3 sequence (DNA): TGTGCCACCAGCAGGGTTAGCAATCAGCCCCAGCATTTT. It yields the protein CATSRVSNQPQHF. The chain has TRBV15 and TRBJ1-5; D gene unclear. The CDR3 has 13 amino acids. Trimming removed 3 bases from V and 0 bases from J, with 3 bases in between. The germline V gene encodes CDR1 LNHNV and CDR2 YYDKDF (reference sequence).

The genes are TRBV28 and TRBJ1-2; no clear D. The germline V gene encodes CDR1 MDHEN and CDR2 SYDVKM. Trimming stripped 3 bases from V and 9 bases from J, with 11 bases between. The CDR3 is 12 amino acids. CDR3 loop: CASSLAKGRYTF. CDR3 nucleotide sequence: TGTGCCAGCAGTTTGGCCAAAGGTCGCTACACCTTC.

V gene TRBV27 combines with J gene TRBJ1-5, with D tentatively TRBD1 (5 bases). V was shortened by 5 bases and J by 0 bases, with 11 bases between the two germline ends. This CDR3 comprises 15 residues. Germline V gene lookup returns CDR1 MNHEY and CDR2 SMNVEV (reference sequence). The CDR3, as DNA: TGTGCCAGCAGTCCGGACACCTATAGCAATCAGCCCCAGCATTTT. Protein product: CASSPDTYSNQPQHF.

The genes are TRBV6-6 and TRBJ1-4, with TRBD1 matching 7 bases. This CDR3 spans 15 amino acids. The germline gives CDR1 MNHNY, CDR2 SVGAGI (reference sequence). V lost 6 bases to trimming and J lost 5 bases; unmatched junction nucleotides: 9. CDR3 in DNA: TGTGCCAGCAGGTTAACCGGGACAGAAAATGAAAAACTGTTTTTT. Protein: CASRLTGTENEKLFF.

In this sample, this clone turned up a few times. This chain joins TRBV4-3 and TRBJ1-6; weak D call: TRBD1 (5 bases). Trimming stripped 1 base from V and 3 bases from J, with 10 bases between. Germline V gene lookup returns CDR1 LGHNA and CDR2 YSLEER. The CDR3 runs to 16 residues. CDR3 loop: CASSQGADIYNSPLHF. The CDR3 DNA follows: TGCGCCAGCAGCCAAGGAGCGGACATCTATAATTCACCCCTCCACTTT.

This rearrangement joins TRBV4-1 to TRBJ2-5, with 7 bases aligning to TRBD1. The CDR3 loop spans 14 amino acids. CDR1 and CDR2 from the germline V gene are MGHRA and YSYEKL. J was trimmed by 1 base and V by 2 bases; bases with no gene match: 1. CDR3 residues: CASSQRDSQETQYF. The CDR3 bases are TGCGCCAGCAGCCAAAGGGACAGCCAAGAGACCCAGTACTTC.

The chain links TRBV4-1 to TRBJ1-5, with a possible D match to TRBD1 (6 bases). Germline CDR1 MGHRA, CDR2 YSYEKL. The CDR3 consists of 15 residues. Trimming cost V 1 base and J 7 bases, with 14 bases left between them. The CDR3 DNA sequence: TGCGCCAGCAGCCAAGGTGGGGGGCTTGGGCAGCCCCAGCATTTT. Translated, it gives CASSQGGGLGQPQHF.

This chain joins TRBV2 and TRBJ1-5, with TRBD1 identical over 7 bases. Trimming cost V 5 bases and J 2 bases; bases outside gene matches: 15. The CDR3 extends over 18 amino acids. Germline CDR1 SNHLY, CDR2 FYNNEI. The CDR3 nucleotides are TGTGCCAGCAGTAAGCTCACTACAGGGGCTGAGGGCAATCAGCCCCAGCATTTT. This gives the protein CASSKLTTGAEGNQPQHF.

The J gene is TRBJ2-7, the V gene TRBV4-1; D may be TRBD2 (6 bases). The CDR3 is 14 residues long. The ends were cut back, 2 bases at V and 2 bases at J, with 10 bases in the middle. CDR1 is MGHRA, CDR2 YSYEKL, per germline. CDR3 protein: CASSQLPGAYEQYF. The CDR3 DNA follows: TGCGCCAGCAGCCAACTTCCGGGGGCCTACGAGCAGTACTTC.

This clone was seen a single time. The chain couples TRBV9 to TRBJ1-2; no definite D call. This CDR3 is 13 amino acids long. Between the trimmed V and J ends, which lost 0 bases and 7 bases, there was a span of 10 bases. The germline gives CDR1 SGDLS, CDR2 YYNGEE. The CDR3 DNA is TGTGCCAGCAGCGTAGGTTCCAGGCTTGGCTACACCTTC. Translating it yields CASSVGSRLGYTF.

The CDR3 nucleotides are TGTGCCAGCAGCCCTAACACAGATACGCAGTATTTT. It codes for CASSPNTDTQYF. The rearrangement uses TRBV7-6 and TRBJ2-3; no definite D call. Trimming pared 5 bases from V and 2 bases from J, leaving 5 bases between. Germline V gene data show CDR1 as SGHVS and CDR2 as FNYEAQ. This CDR3 is 12 amino acids long.